The sequence of this T cell receptor beta chain was determined in a study of blood T cell repertoires in COVID-19. As for the study in general: Italy, Spain and the United States were the sources of the convalescent and acute COVID-19 samples. T cells, B-cell-depleted T cells, or PBMCs provided the cDNA or gDNA that served as material.

Original handling: Nucleated cell number was recorded as an estimate derived from reference gene primer amplification. Generated by immunoSEQ multiplex PCR, the TCRdb table keeps only in-frame clones and is missing some. That table supplies the V and J calls and clone size; D and trimming were determined from the DNA. The profile shows around 100,000 clones, more than 75% of them singletons. Per germline, CDR1 MNHEY and CDR2 SVGEGT. CDR3 size: 14 residues. The V gene end was trimmed by 5 bases and the J gene end by 7 bases; junction bases not matched to a gene: 5. The V and J genes are TRBV6-2 or TRBV6-3 and TRBJ1-5; 10 bases agree with TRBD1. The specimen was peripheral blood. This TCR was recovered from a man aged 30 to 45 in a cohort sampled during active COVID-19. The CDR3 spells CASSRGTGVQPQHF. For the CDR3, the DNA is TGTGCCAGCAGTCGAGGGACAGGGGTCCAGCCCCAGCATTTT.